This paragraph reports one T cell receptor (beta chain). Its antigen is still unknown. Trimming left V 3 bases short and J 7 bases short, with 19 bases between. The CDR3 sequence is 16 residues long. Data came from immunoSEQ multiplex PCR; TCRdb stores just in-frame clones and leaves some out. The table has 22,000 or so clones, 65% to 85% seen once; the top ten hold around 8.4%. This specimen belongs to a study of vaccination effects on CD4 cells after COVID-19. Sequencing followed a ViraFEST assay step that expanded antigen-specific CD4+ T cells with viral peptide pools. Once cultured for approximately 10 days, the cells underwent separation to obtain CD4+ T cells. Participants were given two doses of BNT162b2 or mRNA-1273 vaccine. Cultures of about 2 million PBMC per well contained approximately 10 IU/ml IL-2 plus 10 ug/ml peptides.

The receptor was derived from a human donor who received a COVID-19 vaccine. This chain links TRBV5-3 with TRBJ2-2, with D perhaps matching TRBD1 (6 bases). TRBV5-3 is filed as an ORF, its function uncertain. This specimen consisted of CD4+ T cells from PBMCs cultured with HCoV-229E spike peptides, obtained after COVID-19 vaccination. This CDR3 reads CARSWVSFRGGGELFF. The CDR3 coding sequence is TGTGCCAGAAGCTGGGTTTCGTTCCGAGGGGGCGGGGAGCTGTTTTTT.